A single sample is the source of the 17 T cell receptor beta chains below, sequenced in a study of blood T cell repertoires in COVID-19. Assay used: immunoSEQ multiplex PCR; TCRdb lists only in-frame clones, some missing. Of 200,000 or so clones in the sample, around 79% were seen once. The sequenced material came from peripheral blood. Receptors originate from a man aged 55 to 70 with active or convalescent COVID-19.

This chain connects TRBV9 to TRBJ2-1, with D uncertain. The CDR3 is made up of 15 amino acids. Germline V gives CDR1 SGDLS, CDR2 YYNGEE. Trimming shortened V by 4 bases and J by 0 bases, and 11 bases separated the two germline ends. DNA of the CDR3: TGTGCCAGCAGCCCGATACGGAGCTCCTACAATGAGCAGTTCTTC. Its protein is CASSPIRSSYNEQFF.

The V gene is TRBV6-5, the J gene TRBJ2-2; 8 bases map to TRBD2. V trimming: 0 bases; J trimming: 6 bases; junction bases outside the gene matches: 6. This CDR3 is built from 16 residues. Germline values: CDR1 MNHEY, CDR2 SVGAGI. The CDR3 loop is CASSYSGLGGAGELFF. DNA of the CDR3: TGTGCCAGCAGTTACTCGGGACTAGGGGGGGCCGGGGAGCTGTTTTTT.

The DNA of the CDR3 is TGTGCCAGCAGCGCCAAAACACTAGCCGACCTGTACCAAGAGACCCAGTACTTC. This sequence encodes CASSAKTLADLYQETQYF. The chain combines TRBV9 with TRBJ2-5; D possibly corresponds to TRBD2 (6 bases). Trimming cost V 3 bases and J 0 bases, with 21 bases left between them. This CDR3 region has 18 residues. CDR1 and CDR2 from the germline V gene are SGDLS and YYNGEE.

With regard to this clone: The sample contains more than one DNA sequence encoding this CDR3. This sequence joins TRBV7-9 and TRBJ2-7; D not certain. Looked up from germline, CDR1 is SEHNR and CDR2 is FQNEAQ (reference sequence). The CDR3 has 12 residues. Trimming removed 3 bases at V and 2 bases at J, with 5 bases between. The DNA of the CDR3 is TGTGCCAGCAGCTTGCAGACCTACGAGCAGTACTTC. It is translated as CASSLQTYEQYF.

V and J are TRBV6-5 and TRBJ2-1, with 9 positions matching TRBD2. The V gene end was trimmed by 5 bases and the J gene end by 3 bases; junction bases not matched to a gene: 5. The CDR3 runs to 15 residues. CDR1 is MNHEY and CDR2 is SVGAGI in the germline V gene. The CDR3 DNA follows: TGTGCCAGCAGTAGGGGGACTAGCTTCTACAATGAGCAGTTCTTC. Amino acids: CASSRGTSFYNEQFF.

The rearrangement joins TRBV27 to TRBJ2-7, with TRBD2 matching 12 bases. The CDR3 length is 15 residues. The V and J ends lost 6 bases and 2 bases, in that order; junction bases with no gene match: 5. In germline, CDR1 is MNHEY, CDR2 SMNVEV (reference sequence). Here the CDR3 DNA reads TGTGCCAGCAGCCCCGGACTAGCGGGGACCTACGAGCAGTACTTC. Translating gives CASSPGLAGTYEQYF.

CDR3 loop: CASSPSSGGPLDTQYF. The CDR3 DNA sequence: TGTGCCAGCAGCCCCTCATCGGGGGGGCCCTTAGATACGCAGTATTTT. The gene calls are TRBV7-9 and TRBJ2-3, with 8 bases aligning to TRBD2. V lost 5 bases to trimming and J lost 5 bases; unmatched junction nucleotides: 12. Germline lookup yields CDR1 SEHNR and CDR2 FQNEAQ (reference sequence). CDR3 size: 16 residues. Together with reference TRBV7-9 and TRBJ2-3, the CDR3 gives the full variable domain: DTGVSQNPRHKITKRGQNVTFRCDPISEHNRLYWYRQTLGQGPEFLTYFQNEAQLEKSRLLSDRFSAERPKGSFSTLEIQRTEQGDSAMYLCASSPSSGGPLDTQYFGPGTRLTVL.

Regarding this clone: The junction differs from germline at one of its ends, possibly a read error. The chain links TRBV24-1 to TRBJ2-7; possibly TRBD1 for D (6 bases). Per germline, CDR1 KGHDR and CDR2 SFDVKD. CDR3 length: 12 amino acids. CDR3 nucleotides: TGTGCCACCAGTGAGGACAGCTACGGGCAGTACTTC. Translated, it gives CATSEDSYGQYF.

This chain links TRBV5-4 with TRBJ2-7; TRBD1 aligns across 7 bases. This CDR3 has 13 residues. From germline, CDR1 is SGHNT and CDR2 YYREEE (reference sequence). V shed 5 bases and J 4 bases; nucleotides not matched to a gene: 6. The CDR3 loop reads CASSHDREYEQYF. The CDR3 bases are TGTGCCAGCAGTCACGACAGGGAATACGAGCAGTACTTC.

The rearrangement links TRBV7-2 to TRBJ1-4; D possibly corresponds to TRBD1 (6 bases). Germline assignment: CDR1 SGHTA and CDR2 FQGNSA. This CDR3 region has 16 residues. Trimming shortened V by 5 bases and J by 4 bases, and 17 bases separated the two germline ends. The CDR3 DNA follows: TGTGCCAGCAGCCCCGAGAGCGGCAGGGGTAATGAAAAACTGTTTTTT. This codes for CASSPESGRGNEKLFF.

The gene calls are TRBV28 and TRBJ1-5; 8 bases map to TRBD1. This CDR3 has 15 amino acids. Trimming cost V 4 bases and J 3 bases; bases outside gene matches: 5. The germline V gene has CDR1 MDHEN and CDR2 SYDVKM. CDR3 protein: CASSSGTGPNQPQHF. CDR3 sequence (DNA): TGTGCCAGCAGTTCTGGGACAGGCCCCAATCAGCCCCAGCATTTT.

The V call is TRBV5-4, the J call TRBJ2-3, with TRBD2 identical over 11 bases. The CDR3 totals 17 residues. The V and J ends lost 4 bases and 5 bases, in that order; junction bases with no gene match: 12. Germline CDR1 is SGHNT and CDR2 is YYREEE (reference sequence). CDR3 in DNA: TGTGCCAGCAGCGCCGAGGTAGCGGGAGGGCCGGGAGATACGCAGTATTTT. It codes for CASSAEVAGGPGDTQYF.

The chain couples TRBV25-1 to TRBJ1-1; D remains unclear. Between the trimmed V and J ends, which lost 6 bases and 1 base, there was a span of 6 bases. This CDR3 comprises 12 residues. CDR1 is MGHDK and CDR2 is SYGVNS in the germline V gene. CDR3: CASRSSNTEAFF. The CDR3 DNA is TGTGCCAGCAGGTCCTCGAACACTGAAGCTTTCTTT.

V gene TRBV4-3 combines with J gene TRBJ2-7, with 8 bases identical to TRBD1. This CDR3 is built from 14 residues. CDR1 is LGHNA and CDR2 is YSLEER in the germline V gene. V lost 4 bases to trimming and J lost 5 bases; unmatched junction nucleotides: 7. This chain's CDR3 is CASSRKGQADEQYF. The CDR3 DNA reads TGCGCCAGCAGCCGAAAGGGACAGGCAGACGAGCAGTACTTC.

The chain carries TRBV9 and TRBJ2-5; D perhaps matches TRBD1 (6 bases). The CDR3 is 14 residues long. Trimming shortened V by 2 bases and J by 4 bases, and 12 bases separated the two germline ends. Germline V gene lookup returns CDR1 SGDLS and CDR2 YYNGEE. The CDR3 DNA reads as TGTGCCAGCAGCGTGGGGCAGGGGAGAGAGACCCAGTACTTC. Translating gives CASSVGQGRETQYF.

The chain recombines TRBV6-2 or TRBV6-3 with TRBJ2-7, with 9 bases aligning to TRBD1. This CDR3 is 15 amino acids long. Germline CDR1 is MNHEY and CDR2 is SVGEGT. With 5 bases clipped from V and 7 bases from J, the junction kept 12 bases outside the gene matches. As DNA, the CDR3 is TGTGCCAGCAGTGACCCCGGGACAGGGCTGTGGGAGCAGTACTTC. Translating it yields CASSDPGTGLWEQYF.

This clone was detected only once. The V call is TRBV7-2, the J call TRBJ1-6; D not resolved. The germline gives CDR1 SGHTA, CDR2 FQGNSA. The V end lost 2 bases, the J end lost 10 bases, and 9 bases lay between the germline ends. The CDR3 contains 13 residues. The DNA for the CDR3 is TGTGCCAGCAGCTTATTAAAGGAGTCACCCCTCCACTTT. Translation: CASSLLKESPLHF. Complete variable domain (other parts from reference TRBV7-2 and TRBJ1-6): GAGVSQSPSNKVTEKGKDVELRCDPISGHTALYWYRQSLGQGLEFLIYFQGNSAPDKSGLPSDRFSAERTGGSVSTLTIQRTQQEDSAVYLCASSLLKESPLHFGNGTRLTVT.